This T cell receptor beta chain originates from a study of fetal regulatory T cell absence and autoimmunity. Assay used: immunoSEQ multiplex PCR; TCRdb lists only in-frame clones, some missing. The sample consists of some 50,000 clones, roughly 83% of them appearing once. This CDR3 contains 16 residues. J lost 4 bases, V lost 5 bases, and 10 bases had no gene match. Germline V gene data show CDR1 as SGHVS and CDR2 as FNYEAQ. The V gene is TRBV7-6, the J gene TRBJ1-4; 7 nucleotides agree with TRBD1. Input material: cord blood. The source of this sequence is a newborn boy with IPEX syndrome. The CDR3 loop is CASSRAAGGVNEKLFF. The CDR3 region has the DNA TGTGCCAGCAGCCGCGCCGCAGGGGGGGTTAATGAAAAACTGTTTTTT.